The TCR beta chain under discussion was sequenced for a study of graft-versus-host responses after intestinal transplantation. Study summary: Recipients got multivisceral, liver-intestinal, or isolated intestinal transplants. Whole-study results and caveats: The study found high graft-versus-host to host-versus-graft clonal ratios in allografts of patients with graft-donor T cell macrochimerism.

About this clone: What it binds is not known.

Between the trimmed V and J ends, which lost 2 bases and 11 bases, there was a span of 13 bases. Germline V gene sequence: CDR1 ENHRY, CDR2 SYGVKD. CDR3 size: 14 residues. Here immunoSEQ multiplex PCR was the method, and the copy in TCRdb shows in-frame clones only, minus some. In the table there are 20,000 to 30,000 clones, 90% to 95% of which are singletons. The V and J genes are TRBV10-3 and TRBJ1-6, with a possible D match to TRBD1 (6 bases). This clonotype originated in a human patient who received an intestinal transplant, so some T cells may come from the graft donor. This specimen consisted of PBMCs, obtained 39 to 40 days after intestinal transplant. The CDR3, as DNA: TGTGCCATCAGTGAGCTTTTGGACAGAACACCCCTCCACTTT. Residues: CAISELLDRTPLHF.